The 3 T cell receptor beta chains reported below all come from one sample, sequenced in a study of CD8 T cells in Susac syndrome. Reverse transcription used about 0.45 to 1 ug RNA and random hexamers. TCRdb reprocessed the immunoSEQ multiplex PCR reads via MiXCR and lists one record per CDR3 protein. The sample has 170,000 or so distinct CDR3 sequences; approximately 94% are singletons. The sample taken for sequencing was CD4+ T cells from PBMCs. These receptors all come from a human donor with Susac syndrome.

This chain uses TRBV20-1 with TRBJ1-2; D ambiguous. This CDR3 contains 11 residues. V was shortened by 7 bases and J by 5 bases, with 11 bases between the two germline ends. Germline-derived CDR1 and CDR2 are DFQATT and SNEGSKA (reference sequence). The CDR3 DNA reads TGCAGTGGGAGGGTGGGGTATGGCTACACCTTC. Translated: CSGRVGYGYTF.

The J gene is TRBJ2-7, the V gene TRBV3-1, with D possibly being TRBD1 (5 bases). Trimming stripped 1 base from V and 8 bases from J, with 9 bases between. This CDR3 contains 12 residues. The germline gives CDR1 LGHDT, CDR2 YNNKEL (reference sequence). DNA for the CDR3: TGTGCCAGCAGCCAAGGTCAGGGAAAGCAGTACTTC. It specifies CASSQGQGKQYF.

The chain joins TRBV7-9 to TRBJ2-3; no firm D call. The CDR3 runs 13 residues. From germline, CDR1 is SEHNR and CDR2 FQNEAQ (reference sequence). Trimming cost V 1 base and J 5 bases, with 7 bases left between them. The CDR3 protein is CASSLVGIDTQYF. CDR3 in DNA: TGTGCCAGCAGCTTAGTGGGTATAGATACGCAGTATTTT.